This TCR beta chain was recovered during a study of blood T cell repertoires in COVID-19. Repertoires were generated with immunoSEQ multiplex PCR, while TCRdb's copy carries only in-frame clones and drops some. Counted here are about 180,000 clones, 88% occurring once; the ten biggest clones make up approximately 9%. The germline V gene encodes CDR1 SGHAT and CDR2 FQNNGV. V lost 5 bases, J lost 8 bases, and 10 bases stayed unmatched. This CDR3 spans 15 amino acids. This clonotype was obtained from a woman in her late teens or twenties who had recovered from COVID-19. The chain is built from TRBV11-2 and TRBJ2-1, with 9 bases that match TRBD2. Sample: PBMCs or T cells enriched from blood (not recorded which). The chain's CDR3 is CASSLTSGWGDEQFF. The CDR3 region has the DNA TGTGCCAGCAGCCTTACTAGCGGGTGGGGGGATGAGCAGTTCTTC.